This TCR beta chain was recovered during a study of monozygotic twins with inflammatory bowel disease. CDR3 length: 14 residues. Germline assignment: CDR1 MDHEN and CDR2 SYDVKM. Overall study results and limits: Distinguishing T cell subtypes was not possible. Lower TCRbeta diversity (inverse Simpson) was seen in IBD patients than in healthy co-twins.

On this clonotype: The antigen is not known.

Two nested PCRs, of around 16 and 10 cycles, processed TCRalpha and TCRbeta cDNA. Following a re-call of the 5' RACE reads, TCRdb has one entry per CDR3 protein and lacks DNA. Recorded for this sample: 420,000 or so distinct CDR3 sequences. The V gene is TRBV28, the J gene TRBJ2-2. Material for sequencing was blood. The TCR sequence derives from a human donor with ulcerative colitis or Crohn's disease, or a healthy co-twin of an affected twin (not recorded which). The CDR3 here is CASRTVSNTGELFF. The whole variable domain, remainder taken from reference TRBV28 and TRBJ2-2, is DVKVTQSSRYLVKRTGEKVFLECVQDMDHENMFWYRQDPGLGLRLIYFSYDVKMKEKGDIPEGYSVSREKKERFSLILESASTNQTSMYLCASRTVSNTGELFFGEGSRLTVL.